Given below is one TCR beta chain in context. The antigen remains undetermined. Measured with immunoSEQ multiplex PCR; TCRdb has only the in-frame clones, and not every one. The table has millions of clones, around 93% seen once. CD45RO-negative, CCR7-selected cells formed the naive CD8 fraction, which excluded terminally differentiated effector memory CD45RA+ cells. This specimen belongs to a study of shared clonotypes between healthy human individuals. Study-wide context: The study used three CD4 naive, three CD4 memory, two CD8 naive and one CD8 memory plate per donor. Study-level findings and limits: Since donors were few, the genetic and exposure-history diversity represented was limited. Clonotypes shared by all four sorted-subset donors had higher generation probabilities than non-shared clonotypes.

What was sequenced was naive CD8+ T cells from PBMCs. The TCR originated in a man between 18 and 29 years old in good health. Some clones in this sample may be carry-over from other donors' samples.

Here the CDR3 reads CASSPTGRVEKLFF. The CDR3 DNA reads as TGTGCCAGCAGTCCGACAGGGAGGGTTGAAAAACTGTTTTTT. V usage is TRBV6-5 and J usage is TRBJ1-4; 7 positions agree with TRBD1. The CDR3 length is 14 residues. V dropped 5 bases and J dropped 7; count of bases not matched to a gene: 7. Germline-derived CDR1 and CDR2 are MNHEY and SVGAGI.